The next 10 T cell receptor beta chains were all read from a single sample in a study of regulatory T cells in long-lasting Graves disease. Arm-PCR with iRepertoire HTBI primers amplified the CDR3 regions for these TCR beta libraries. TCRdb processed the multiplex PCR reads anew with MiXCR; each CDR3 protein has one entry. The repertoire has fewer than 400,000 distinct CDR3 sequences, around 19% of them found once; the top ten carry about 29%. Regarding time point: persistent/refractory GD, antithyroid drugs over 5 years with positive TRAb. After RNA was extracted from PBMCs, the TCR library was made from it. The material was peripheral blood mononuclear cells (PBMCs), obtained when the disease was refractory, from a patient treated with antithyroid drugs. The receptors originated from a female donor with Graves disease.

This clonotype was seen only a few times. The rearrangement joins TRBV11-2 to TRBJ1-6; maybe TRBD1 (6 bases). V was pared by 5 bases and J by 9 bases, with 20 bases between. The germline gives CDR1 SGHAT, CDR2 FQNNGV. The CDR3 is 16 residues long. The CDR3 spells CASSLTIHRAVSPLHF. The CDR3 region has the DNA TGTGCCAGCAGCCTAACGATACACAGGGCTGTTTCACCCCTCCACTTT.

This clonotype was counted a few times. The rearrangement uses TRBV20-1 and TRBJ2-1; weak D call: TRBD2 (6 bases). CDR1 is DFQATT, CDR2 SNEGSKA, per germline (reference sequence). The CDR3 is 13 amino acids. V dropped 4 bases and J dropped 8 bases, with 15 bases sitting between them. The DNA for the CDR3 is TGCAGTGCTACGTTCTGGCGGGACGATGAGCAGTTCTTC. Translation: CSATFWRDDEQFF.

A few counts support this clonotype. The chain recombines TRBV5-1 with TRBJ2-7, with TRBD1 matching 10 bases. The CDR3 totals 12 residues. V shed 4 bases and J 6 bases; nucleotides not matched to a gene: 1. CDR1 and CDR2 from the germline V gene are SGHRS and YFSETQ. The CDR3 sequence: CASSRTGGEQYF. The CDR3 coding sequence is TGCGCCAGCAGCCGGACAGGGGGCGAGCAGTACTTC.

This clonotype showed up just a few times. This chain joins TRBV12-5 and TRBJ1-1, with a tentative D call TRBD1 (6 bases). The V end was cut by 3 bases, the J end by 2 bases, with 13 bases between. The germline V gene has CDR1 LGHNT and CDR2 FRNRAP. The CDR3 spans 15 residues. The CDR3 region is CASGLNRAPNTEAFF. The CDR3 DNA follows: TGTGCTAGTGGTTTAAACAGGGCCCCAAACACTGAAGCTTTCTTT.

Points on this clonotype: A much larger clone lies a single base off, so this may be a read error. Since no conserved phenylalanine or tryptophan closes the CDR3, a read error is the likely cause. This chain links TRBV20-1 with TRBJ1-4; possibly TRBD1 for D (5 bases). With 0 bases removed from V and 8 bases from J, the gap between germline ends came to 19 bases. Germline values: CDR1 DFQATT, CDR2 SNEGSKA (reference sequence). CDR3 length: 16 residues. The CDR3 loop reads CSARERTGRRAEKLFS. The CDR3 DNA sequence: TGCAGTGCTAGAGAGAGAACGGGACGGCGAGCCGAAAAACTGTTTTCT.

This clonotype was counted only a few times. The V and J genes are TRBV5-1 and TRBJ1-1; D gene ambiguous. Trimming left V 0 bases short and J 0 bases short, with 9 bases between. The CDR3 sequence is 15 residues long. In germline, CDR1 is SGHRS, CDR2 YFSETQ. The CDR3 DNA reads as TGCGCCAGCAGCTTGGGGGCCCGGATGAACACTGAAGCTTTCTTT. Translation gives CASSLGARMNTEAFF.

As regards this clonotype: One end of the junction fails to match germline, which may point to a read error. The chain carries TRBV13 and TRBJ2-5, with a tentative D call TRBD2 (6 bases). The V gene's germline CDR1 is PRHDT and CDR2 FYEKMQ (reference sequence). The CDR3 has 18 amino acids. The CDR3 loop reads CASSFGDSRSLRGEAQYF. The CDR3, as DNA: TGTGCCAGCAGCTTCGGGGACTCCCGTAGCTTACGGGGAGAGGCCCAGTACTTC.

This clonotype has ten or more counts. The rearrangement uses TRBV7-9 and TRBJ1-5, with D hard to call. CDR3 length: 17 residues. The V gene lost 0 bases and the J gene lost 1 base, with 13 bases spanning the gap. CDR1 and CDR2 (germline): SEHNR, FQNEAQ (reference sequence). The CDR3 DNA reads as TGTGCCAGCAGCTTAGCGCTGCGAGGTCCGAGCAATCAGCCCCAGCATTTT. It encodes CASSLALRGPSNQPQHF.

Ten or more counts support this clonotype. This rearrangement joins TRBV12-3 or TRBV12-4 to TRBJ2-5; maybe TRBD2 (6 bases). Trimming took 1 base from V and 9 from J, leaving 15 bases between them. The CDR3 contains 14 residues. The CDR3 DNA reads TGTGCCAGCAGTTTAGGGTGGACCGGAGGGGCCCAGTACTTC. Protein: CASSLGWTGGAQYF.

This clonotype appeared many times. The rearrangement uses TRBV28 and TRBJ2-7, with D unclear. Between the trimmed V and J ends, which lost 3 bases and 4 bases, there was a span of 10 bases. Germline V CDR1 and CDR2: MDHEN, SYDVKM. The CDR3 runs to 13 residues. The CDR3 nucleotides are TGTGCCAGCAGTTTCGTCTTCTCTTACGAGCAGTACTTC. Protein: CASSFVFSYEQYF.